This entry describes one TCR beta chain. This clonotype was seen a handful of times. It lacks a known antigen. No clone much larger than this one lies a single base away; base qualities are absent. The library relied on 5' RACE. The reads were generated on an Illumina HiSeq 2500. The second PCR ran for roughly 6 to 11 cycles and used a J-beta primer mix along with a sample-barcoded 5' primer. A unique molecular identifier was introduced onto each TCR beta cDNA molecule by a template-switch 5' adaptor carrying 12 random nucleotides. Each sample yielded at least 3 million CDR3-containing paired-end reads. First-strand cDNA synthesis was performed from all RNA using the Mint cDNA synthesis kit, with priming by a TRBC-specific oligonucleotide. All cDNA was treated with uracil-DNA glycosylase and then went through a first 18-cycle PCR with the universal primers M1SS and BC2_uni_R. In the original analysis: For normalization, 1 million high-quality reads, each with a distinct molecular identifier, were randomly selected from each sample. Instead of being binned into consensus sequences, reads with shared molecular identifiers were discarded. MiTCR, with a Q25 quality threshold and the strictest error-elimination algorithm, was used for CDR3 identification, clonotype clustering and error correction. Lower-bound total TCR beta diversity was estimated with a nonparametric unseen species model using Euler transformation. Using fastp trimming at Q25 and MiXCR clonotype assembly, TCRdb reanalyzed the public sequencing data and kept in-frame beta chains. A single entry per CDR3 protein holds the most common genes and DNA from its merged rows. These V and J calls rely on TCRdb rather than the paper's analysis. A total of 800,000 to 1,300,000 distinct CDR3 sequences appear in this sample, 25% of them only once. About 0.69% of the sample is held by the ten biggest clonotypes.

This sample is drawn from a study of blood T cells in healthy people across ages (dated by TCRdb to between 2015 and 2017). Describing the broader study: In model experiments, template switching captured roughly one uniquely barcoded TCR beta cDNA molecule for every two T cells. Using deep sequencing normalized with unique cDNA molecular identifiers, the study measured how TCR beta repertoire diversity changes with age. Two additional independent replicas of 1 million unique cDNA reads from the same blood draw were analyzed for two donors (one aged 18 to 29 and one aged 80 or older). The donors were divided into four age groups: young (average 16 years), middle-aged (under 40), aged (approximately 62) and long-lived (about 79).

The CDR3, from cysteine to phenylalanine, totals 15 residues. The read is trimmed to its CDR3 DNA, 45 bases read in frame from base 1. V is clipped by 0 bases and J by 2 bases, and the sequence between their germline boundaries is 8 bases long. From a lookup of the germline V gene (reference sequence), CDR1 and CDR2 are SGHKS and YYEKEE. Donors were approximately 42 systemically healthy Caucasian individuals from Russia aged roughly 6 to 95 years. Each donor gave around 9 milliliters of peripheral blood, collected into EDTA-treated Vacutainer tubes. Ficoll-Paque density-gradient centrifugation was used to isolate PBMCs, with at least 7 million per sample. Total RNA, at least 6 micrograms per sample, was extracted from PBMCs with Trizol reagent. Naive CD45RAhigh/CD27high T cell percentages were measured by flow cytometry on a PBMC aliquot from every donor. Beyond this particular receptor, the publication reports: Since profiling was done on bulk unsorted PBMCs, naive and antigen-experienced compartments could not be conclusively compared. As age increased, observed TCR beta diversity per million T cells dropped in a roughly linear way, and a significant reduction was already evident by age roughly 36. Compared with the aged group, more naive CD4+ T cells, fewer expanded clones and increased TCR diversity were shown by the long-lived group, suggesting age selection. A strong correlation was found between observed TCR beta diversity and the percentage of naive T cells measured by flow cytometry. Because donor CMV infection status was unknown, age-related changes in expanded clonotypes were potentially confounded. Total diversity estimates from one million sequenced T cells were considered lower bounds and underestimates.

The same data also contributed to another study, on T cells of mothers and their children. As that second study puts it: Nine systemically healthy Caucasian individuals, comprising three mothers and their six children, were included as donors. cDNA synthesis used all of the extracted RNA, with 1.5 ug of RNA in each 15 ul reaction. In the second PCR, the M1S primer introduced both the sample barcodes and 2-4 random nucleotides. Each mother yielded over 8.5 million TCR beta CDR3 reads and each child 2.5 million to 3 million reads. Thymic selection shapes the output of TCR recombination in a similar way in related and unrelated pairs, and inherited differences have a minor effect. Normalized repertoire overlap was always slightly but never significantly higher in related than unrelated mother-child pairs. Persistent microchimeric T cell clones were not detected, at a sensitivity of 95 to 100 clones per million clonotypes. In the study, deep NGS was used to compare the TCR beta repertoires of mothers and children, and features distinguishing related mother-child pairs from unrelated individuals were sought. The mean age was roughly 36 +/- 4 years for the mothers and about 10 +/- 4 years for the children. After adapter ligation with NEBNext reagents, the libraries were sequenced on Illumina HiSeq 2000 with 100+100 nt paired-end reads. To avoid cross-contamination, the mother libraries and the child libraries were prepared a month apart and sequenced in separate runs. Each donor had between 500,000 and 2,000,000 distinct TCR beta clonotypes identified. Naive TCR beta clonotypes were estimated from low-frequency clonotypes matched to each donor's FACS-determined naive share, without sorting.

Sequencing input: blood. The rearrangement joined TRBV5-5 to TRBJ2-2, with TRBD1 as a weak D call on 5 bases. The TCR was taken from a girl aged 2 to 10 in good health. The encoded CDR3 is CASSLGGFNTGELFF. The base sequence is TGTGCCAGCAGCTTGGGGGGCTTTAACACCGGGGAGCTGTTTTTT. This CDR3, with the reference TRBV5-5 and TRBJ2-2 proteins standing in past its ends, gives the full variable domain DAGVTQSPTHLIKTRGQQVTLRCSPISGHKSVSWYQQVLGQGPQFIFQYYEKEERGRGNFPDRFSARQFPNYSSELNVNALLLGDSALYLCASSLGGFNTGELFFGEGSRLTVL.